This T cell receptor beta chain originates from a study of human versus mouse CDR3 diversity and MHC coevolution. On this clone itself: Its antigen is as yet unknown.

Germline lookup yields CDR1 LGHNA and CDR2 YSLEER. The CDR3 has 16 residues. J was trimmed by 7 bases and V by 0 bases; bases with no gene match: 9. Study results and limitations: Compared with mice, human CDR3s carried more deletions and insertions on average.

The assay was immunoSEQ multiplex PCR, and TCRdb's table has in-frame clones only and misses some. The data hold tens of thousands of clones, with roughly 95% observed a single time. The chain recombines TRBV4-3 with TRBJ1-5, with 7 bases matching TRBD1. The receptor was derived from a person aged 30 to 69 in good health. Sequenced input: naive CD4+ T cells from blood. Indicated subset: CD45RO-negative CD62L-positive naive CD4 T cells. The CDR3 loop reads CASSQDVATGSQPQHF. CDR3 bases: TGCGCCAGCAGCCAAGATGTCGCGACAGGGTCACAGCCCCAGCATTTT.